The T cell receptor (beta chain) described here comes from a study of blood T cell repertoires in COVID-19. Study background: The study drew acute and convalescent COVID-19 samples from the United States, Italy and Spain. Sample material is recorded as cDNA or gDNA derived from T cells, B-cell-depleted T cells, or PBMCs.

Trimming shortened V by 0 bases and J by 7 bases, and 10 bases separated the two germline ends. Per the germline V gene, CDR1 is MNHEY and CDR2 is SMNVEV (reference sequence). The CDR3 totals 14 residues. Original data processing: Nucleated cell counts were estimated from reference gene primer amplification. Method: immunoSEQ multiplex PCR; TCRdb's copy keeps in-frame clones and lacks some. D and trimming were read from the DNA, whereas the V and J calls and clone size are those reported in that table. Seen here are some 300,000 clones, around 86% observed once, and the top ten hold about 1.2%. There are a few counts of this clone.

This clonotype was obtained from a man aged 65 to 85 with acute or convalescent COVID-19. The chain recombines TRBV27 with TRBJ2-1; possibly TRBD1 for D (5 bases). The material sequenced was peripheral blood. The CDR3 loop reads CASSLSQGWNEQFF. In nucleotides, the CDR3 is TGTGCCAGCAGTTTATCCCAGGGATGGAATGAGCAGTTCTTC.